The 18 T cell receptor beta chains presented below share a single source sample, sequenced in a study of blood T cell repertoires in COVID-19. Profiled with immunoSEQ multiplex PCR; TCRdb holds only in-frame clones, not every one. In the table there are 350,000 to 450,000 clones, more than 70% of which are singletons. Sequences were obtained from peripheral blood. The source is a woman aged 55-69 years with COVID-19, enrolled during active disease.

A single count supports this clone. V is TRBV4-1 and J is TRBJ2-7, with 13 bases matching TRBD2. In germline, CDR1 is MGHRA, CDR2 YSYEKL. The CDR3 totals 15 residues. Trimming took 4 bases from V and 6 from J; bases not matched to a gene: 6. CDR3: CASSPLAGGPGEQYF. CDR3 DNA sequence: TGCGCCAGCAGCCCACTAGCGGGGGGGCCCGGCGAGCAGTACTTC.

The chain couples TRBV19 to TRBJ2-3, with a possible D match to TRBD1 (6 bases). Trimming removed 0 bases at V and 6 bases at J, with 19 bases between. The CDR3 extends over 17 amino acids. Germline lookup yields CDR1 LNHDA and CDR2 SQIVND (reference sequence). The CDR3 reads CASSIDLDSLLEDTQYF. The CDR3 DNA reads as TGTGCCAGTAGTATAGATCTGGACAGCCTTTTGGAGGATACGCAGTATTTT.

This clone has only a few counts. CDR3 sequence reads: CASSDPAGQYTF. The CDR3 DNA is TGTGCCAGCAGTGATCCGGCAGGGCAGTACACCTTC. V is TRBV2 and J is TRBJ1-2; tentative D call: TRBD1 (5 bases). Trimming removed 3 bases at V and 11 bases at J, with 13 bases between. In germline, CDR1 is SNHLY, CDR2 FYNNEI. This CDR3 contains 12 residues.

This chain links TRBV5-1 with TRBJ1-2, with 9 bases lining up with TRBD1. Germline lookup yields CDR1 SGHRS and CDR2 YFSETQ. The CDR3 loop spans 14 amino acids. Trimming removed 3 bases from V and 4 bases from J; junction bases left unmatched: 4. Here the CDR3 DNA reads TGCGCCAGCAGCTGGGGGACAGGGATCTATGGCTACACCTTC. Its translation is CASSWGTGIYGYTF.

The CDR3 here is CASSLEGGGHTPGQYF. CDR3 coding DNA: TGTGCCAGCAGCTTAGAAGGTGGAGGGCACACACCCGGGCAGTACTTC. The V call is TRBV7-8, the J call TRBJ2-7; a possible D gene is TRBD2 (6 bases). V was cut by 1 base and J by 9 bases, with 22 bases left in between. Germline CDR1 SGHVS, CDR2 FQNEAQ. The CDR3 length is 16 residues. Based on the CDR3 plus reference TRBV7-8 and TRBJ2-7, the full variable domain is GAGVSQSPRYKVAKRGQDVALRCDPISGHVSLFWYQQALGQGPEFLTYFQNEAQLDKSGLPSDRFFAERPEGSVSTLKIQRTQQEDSAVYLCASSLEGGGHTPGQYFGPGTRLTVT.

The J gene is TRBJ1-3, the V gene TRBV6-5; D is unresolved. The CDR3 spans 12 residues. Trimming shortened V by 4 bases and J by 6 bases, and 7 bases separated the two germline ends. Germline assignment: CDR1 MNHEY and CDR2 SVGAGI. This CDR3 is CASSSPVNTIYF. The CDR3 DNA follows: TGTGCCAGCAGTTCCCCAGTAAACACCATATATTTT.

Here the CDR3 DNA reads TGCAGCGTTCCAAGTGTGGGAGGGGGAGTTGGCTACACCTTC. This encodes CSVPSVGGGVGYTF. The chain combines TRBV29-1 with TRBJ1-2, with TRBD1 as a possible D gene (6 bases). Germline CDR1 reads SQVTM; CDR2 reads ANQGSEA. V was trimmed by 5 bases and J by 7 bases, leaving 20 bases between them. This CDR3 contains 14 residues.

The chain couples TRBV2 to TRBJ1-2; D not certain. This CDR3 comprises 12 residues. The germline V gene encodes CDR1 SNHLY and CDR2 FYNNEI. The ends were cut back, 3 bases at V and 8 bases at J, with 10 bases in the middle. CDR3 bases: TGTGCCAGCAGTGATAAACGGGGAGGCTACACCTTC. The encoded protein is CASSDKRGGYTF.

The chain combines TRBV7-9 with TRBJ1-1; D unclear. Trimming cost V 1 base and J 1 base, with 4 bases left between them. The CDR3 has 13 residues. Germline-derived CDR1 and CDR2 are SEHNR and FQNEAQ (reference sequence). The CDR3 region is CASSLVWNTEAFF. CDR3 DNA: TGTGCCAGCAGCTTAGTCTGGAACACTGAAGCTTTCTTT.

The J gene is TRBJ2-2, the V gene TRBV7-2, with a tentative D call TRBD2 (6 bases). V gave up 2 bases and J gave up 8 bases, with 15 bases separating them. This CDR3 is built from 15 residues. The germline V gene encodes CDR1 SGHTA and CDR2 FQGNSA. CDR3 amino acids: CASSLFPPREGELFF. CDR3 coding DNA: TGTGCCAGCAGCTTATTCCCGCCCCGGGAGGGGGAGCTGTTTTTT.

The V call is TRBV27, the J call TRBJ2-4; 9 nucleotides line up with TRBD2. J gave up 1 base and V 2 bases, and 9 bases lay outside the gene matches. Per the germline V gene, CDR1 is MNHEY and CDR2 is SMNVEV (reference sequence). CDR3 length equals 18 residues. The CDR3 region is CASSLAGGQSRAKNIQYF. As DNA, the CDR3 is TGTGCCAGCAGTTTAGCGGGGGGGCAGAGTAGGGCCAAAAACATTCAGTACTTC.

The chain links TRBV5-5 to TRBJ1-1; perhaps TRBD1 as D (6 bases). CDR3 length: 15 amino acids. The V end lost 5 bases, the J end lost 4 bases, and 18 bases lay between the germline ends. In germline, CDR1 is SGHKS, CDR2 YYEKEE (reference sequence). CDR3: CASRDFRGGATEAFF. The CDR3, as DNA: TGTGCCAGCAGAGATTTCAGGGGTGGGGCCACTGAAGCTTTCTTT.

The V and J genes are TRBV28 and TRBJ1-2; maybe TRBD1 (5 bases). The CDR3 length is 14 residues. Germline CDR1 is MDHEN and CDR2 is SYDVKM. V dropped 2 bases and J dropped 4 bases, with 11 bases sitting between them. The CDR3 DNA follows: TGTGCCAGCAGTTTAGGGACTCCCCGCTATGGCTACACCTTC. This encodes CASSLGTPRYGYTF.

In DNA form, the CDR3 reads TGTGCCAGCAGTTCCCCTCAGCGGTCTAGCACAGATACGCAGTATTTT. Translating gives CASSSPQRSSTDTQYF. V usage is TRBV28 and J usage is TRBJ2-3, with a weak D call TRBD2 (5 bases). The V and J ends lost 4 bases and 0 bases respectively, with 14 bases between them. The CDR3 totals 16 residues. CDR1 MDHEN and CDR2 SYDVKM come from the germline V gene.

J is TRBJ1-4 and V is TRBV5-5; no reliable D call. The CDR3 length is 18 residues. CDR1 is SGHKS and CDR2 is YYEKEE in the germline V gene (reference sequence). Trimming took 5 bases from V and 0 from J, leaving 20 bases between them. The CDR3 region is CASSHPGYPTATNEKLFF. The CDR3 bases are TGTGCCAGCAGTCACCCGGGGTACCCAACTGCAACTAATGAAAAACTGTTTTTT.

This chain uses TRBV2 with TRBJ2-5; no reliable D call. Trimming took 8 bases from V and 0 from J, leaving 7 bases between them. The CDR3 contains 12 residues. Germline-derived CDR1 and CDR2 are SNHLY and FYNNEI. CDR3 in amino acids: CASERYQETQYF. The CDR3, as DNA: TGTGCCAGCGAGCGTTACCAAGAGACCCAGTACTTC.

The table lists this clone with a few counts. This chain connects TRBV6-5 to TRBJ1-5; D gene uncertain. Germline CDR1 reads MNHEY; CDR2 reads SVGAGI. The CDR3 totals 13 residues. Trimming stripped 0 bases from V and 7 bases from J, with 7 bases between. CDR3 loop: CASSYSGEQPQHF. CDR3 bases: TGTGCCAGCAGTTACTCTGGAGAACAGCCCCAGCATTTT.

This sequence joins TRBV5-4 and TRBJ2-5, with TRBD2 as a possible D gene (7 bases). The CDR3 has 15 residues. In germline, CDR1 is SGHNT, CDR2 YYREEE (reference sequence). Trimming took 1 base from V and 7 from J, leaving 17 bases between them. Here the CDR3 DNA reads TGTGCCAGCAGCTTGACAGGCGGCGGGGGCGGGACCCAGTACTTC. It codes for CASSLTGGGGGTQYF.